This TCR beta chain was sequenced during a study of blood T cell repertoires in COVID-19. The assay was immunoSEQ multiplex PCR, and TCRdb's table has in-frame clones only and misses some. The table shows 210,000 or so clones, with 70% to 90% occurring only once. Germline CDR1 is SQVTM and CDR2 is ANQGSEA. The length of the CDR3 is 14 residues. Deletions cut 7 bases from V and 5 bases from J, with 20 bases between. The table lists this clone with a few counts. V usage is TRBV29-1 and J usage is TRBJ1-1; D is possibly TRBD1 (6 bases). The receptor was isolated from a woman aged 40 to 50 with acute COVID-19. The material sequenced was PBMCs or T cells enriched from blood (not recorded which). The CDR3 sequence is CSGETGSLGTEAFF. DNA of the CDR3: TGCAGCGGAGAGACAGGATCTTTAGGTACTGAAGCTTTCTTT.